The 4 T cell receptor beta chains below were found in one sample sequenced in a study of CXCR3-negative and CXCR3-positive naive CD8 T cells. Study-wide findings and caveats: Naive cells positive for CXCR3 carried more hydrophobic TRB CDR3s than CXCR3-negative ones.

TRB cDNA was prepared as libraries by UMI-labeled 5' RACE. TCRdb re-called the 5' RACE reads and shows each CDR3 protein once, DNA omitted. Listed are about 53,000 distinct CDR3 sequences; 0.56% falls within the top ten. Their antigen targets remain unknown. Sequenced sample: naive CXCR3+ CD8+ T cells from blood. Subset in this sample: CD45RO-CCR7+CD27+CD95- naive CD8+ T cells expressing CXCR3 (TNR3+). Every receptor here comes from a human donor in good health. Some clones in this sample may be carry-over from other donors' samples.

V gene TRBV6-6 combines with J gene TRBJ2-3; the D call of TRBD2 rests on TCRdb alone, since no DNA is present to check it. CDR1 is MNHNY, CDR2 SVGAGI, per germline (reference sequence). There are 13 residues in the CDR3. The CDR3: CAIRGLLGDTQYF.

The chain is built from TRBV20-1 and TRBJ2-1; TCRdb designates TRBD2, a call that cannot be tested without DNA. This CDR3 region has 15 residues. Germline loops: CDR1 DFQATT, CDR2 SNEGSKA (reference sequence). Here the CDR3 reads CSARTSGGPYNEQFF.

The rearrangement joins TRBV6-2 or TRBV6-3 to TRBJ2-1; there is no DNA to check the TCRdb D call of TRBD1. Per germline, CDR1 MNHEY and CDR2 SVGEGT. The CDR3 contains 15 residues. CDR3 residues: CASSSGTDVFNEQFF.

This rearrangement joins TRBV29-1 to TRBJ2-3; the D call of TRBD2 rests on TCRdb alone, since no DNA is present to check it. Germline lookup yields CDR1 SQVTM and CDR2 ANQGSEA. The length of the CDR3 is 17 residues. The CDR3 here is CSVEDPLAGGTTDTQYF.